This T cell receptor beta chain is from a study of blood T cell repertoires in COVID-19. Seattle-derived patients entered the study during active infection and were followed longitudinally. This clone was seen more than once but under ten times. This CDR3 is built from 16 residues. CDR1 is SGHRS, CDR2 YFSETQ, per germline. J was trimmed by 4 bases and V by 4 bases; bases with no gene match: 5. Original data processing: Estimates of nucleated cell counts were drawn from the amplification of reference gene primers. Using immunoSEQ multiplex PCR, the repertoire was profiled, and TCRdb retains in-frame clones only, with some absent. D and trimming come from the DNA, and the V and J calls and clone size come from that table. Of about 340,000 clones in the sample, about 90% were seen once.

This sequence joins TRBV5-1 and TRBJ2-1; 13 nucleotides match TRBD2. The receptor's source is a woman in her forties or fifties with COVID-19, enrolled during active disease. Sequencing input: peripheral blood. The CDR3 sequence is CASSQPGLAGYNEQFF. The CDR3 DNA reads TGCGCCAGCAGCCAACCGGGACTAGCGGGGTACAATGAGCAGTTCTTC. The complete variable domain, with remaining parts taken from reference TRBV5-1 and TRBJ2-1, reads KAGVTQTPRYLIKTRGQQVTLSCSPISGHRSVSWYQQTPGQGLQFLFEYFSETQRNKGNFPGRFSGRQFSNSRSEMNVSTLELGDSALYLCASSQPGLAGYNEQFFGPGTRLTVL.